This TCR beta chain was sequenced for a study of CD8 T cells in ankylosing spondylitis. Study observations and caveats: Matched ankylosing spondylitis synovial fluid reportedly contained a significantly enriched population of disease-linked clones. Seven or eight highly homologous variants made up a TCR beta motif, and this motif appeared characteristic of ankylosing spondylitis blood.

This CDR3 comprises 15 residues. With respect to this clonotype: Its specificity is not known.

Molecular-barcoded quantitative 5'-RACE produced these TCR beta libraries. TCRdb independently ran MiXCR on the 5' RACE reads; one entry per CDR3 protein. The repertoire has 750,000 to 850,000 distinct CDR3 sequences, approximately 10% of them found once; the top ten carry 0.51%. Input material: blood, either unsorted or a sorted T cell fraction (not recorded which). The gene calls are TRBV21-1 and TRBJ2-2; whether TRBD2, the table's D call, matches the DNA was not checked. TRBV21-1 is a documented pseudogene. This sequence originates from a male donor with ankylosing spondylitis. Here the CDR3 reads CASSMVAGVTGELFF. In DNA form, the CDR3 reads TGTGCCAGCAGCATGGTAGCGGGAGTCACCGGGGAGCTGTTTTTT.